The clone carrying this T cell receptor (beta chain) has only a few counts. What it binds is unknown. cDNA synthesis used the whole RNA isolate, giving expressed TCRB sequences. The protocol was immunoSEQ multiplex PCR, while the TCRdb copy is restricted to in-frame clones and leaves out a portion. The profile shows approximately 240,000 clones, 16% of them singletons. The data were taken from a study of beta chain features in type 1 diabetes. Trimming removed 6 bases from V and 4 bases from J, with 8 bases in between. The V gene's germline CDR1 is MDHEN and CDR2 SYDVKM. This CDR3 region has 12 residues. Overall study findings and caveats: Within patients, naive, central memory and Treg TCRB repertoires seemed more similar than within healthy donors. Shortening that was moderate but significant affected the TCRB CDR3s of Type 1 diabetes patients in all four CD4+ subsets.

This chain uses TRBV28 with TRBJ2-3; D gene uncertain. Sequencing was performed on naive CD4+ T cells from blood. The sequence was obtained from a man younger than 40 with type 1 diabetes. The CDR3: CASSYRPDTQYF. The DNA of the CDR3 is TGTGCCAGCAGCTATCGCCCAGATACGCAGTATTTT.